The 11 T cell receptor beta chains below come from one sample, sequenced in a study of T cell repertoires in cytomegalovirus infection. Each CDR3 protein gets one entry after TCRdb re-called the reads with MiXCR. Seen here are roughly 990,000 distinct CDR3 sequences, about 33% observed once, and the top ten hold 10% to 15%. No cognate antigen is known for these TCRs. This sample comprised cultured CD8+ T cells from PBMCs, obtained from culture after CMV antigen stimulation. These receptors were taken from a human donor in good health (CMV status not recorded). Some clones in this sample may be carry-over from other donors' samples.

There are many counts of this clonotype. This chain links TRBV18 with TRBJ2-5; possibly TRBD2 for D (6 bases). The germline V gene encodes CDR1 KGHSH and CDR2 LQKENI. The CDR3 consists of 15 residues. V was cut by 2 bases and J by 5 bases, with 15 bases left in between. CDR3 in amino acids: CASSPTRDGRETQYF. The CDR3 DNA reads TGTGCCAGCTCACCAACGCGGGACGGGCGGGAGACCCAGTACTTC.

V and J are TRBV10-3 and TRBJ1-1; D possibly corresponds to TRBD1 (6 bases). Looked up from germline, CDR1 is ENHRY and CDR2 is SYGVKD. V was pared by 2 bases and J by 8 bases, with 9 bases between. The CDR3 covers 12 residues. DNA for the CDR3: TGTGCCATCAGTGAGCTGGGGACAGAAGCTTTCTTT. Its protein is CAISELGTEAFF.

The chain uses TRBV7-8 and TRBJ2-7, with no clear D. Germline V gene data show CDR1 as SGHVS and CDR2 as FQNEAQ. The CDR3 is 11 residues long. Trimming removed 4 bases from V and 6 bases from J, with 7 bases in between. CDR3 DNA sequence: TGTGCCAGCAGCTCCTCTGCCGAGCAGTACTTC. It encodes CASSSSAEQYF. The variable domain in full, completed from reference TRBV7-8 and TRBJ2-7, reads GAGVSQSPRYKVAKRGQDVALRCDPISGHVSLFWYQQALGQGPEFLTYFQNEAQLDKSGLPSDRFFAERPEGSVSTLKIQRTQQEDSAVYLCASSSSAEQYFGPGTRLTVT.

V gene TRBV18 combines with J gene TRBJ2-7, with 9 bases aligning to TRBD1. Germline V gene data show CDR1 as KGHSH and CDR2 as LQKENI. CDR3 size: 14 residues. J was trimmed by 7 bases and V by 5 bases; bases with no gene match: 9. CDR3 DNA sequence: TGTGCCAGCTCATCTGGGACAGGGCACCTAGAGCAGTACGTC. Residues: CASSSGTGHLEQYV.

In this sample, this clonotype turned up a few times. CDR3 DNA: TGTGCCAGCAGTGGCCGGGACAGGTTATACGAGCAGTACTTC. It yields the protein CASSGRDRLYEQYF. The V gene is TRBV2, the J gene TRBJ2-7, with 8 bases that match TRBD1. The CDR3 contains 14 residues. Losses at the gene ends were 4 bases for V and 4 bases for J; bases not matched to a gene: 6. Looked up from germline, CDR1 is SNHLY and CDR2 is FYNNEI.

The CDR3 nucleotides are TGTGCCAGCAGACAGGGGGCTCAAAAACTGTTTTTT. Translated: CASRQGAQKLFF. V is TRBV27 and J is TRBJ1-4, with 9 bases that match TRBD1. The germline CDR1 and CDR2 sequences are MNHEY and SMNVEV (reference sequence). There are 12 residues in the CDR3. V was pared by 6 bases and J by 9 bases, with 2 bases of the junction left unmatched.

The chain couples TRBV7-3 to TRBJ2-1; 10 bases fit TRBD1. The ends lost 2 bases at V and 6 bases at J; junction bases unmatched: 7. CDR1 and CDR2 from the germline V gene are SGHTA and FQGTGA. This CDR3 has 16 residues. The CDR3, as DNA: TGTGCCAGCAGCTTACCGGGACAGGGGATGGGCAATGAGCAGTTCTTC. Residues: CASSLPGQGMGNEQFF.

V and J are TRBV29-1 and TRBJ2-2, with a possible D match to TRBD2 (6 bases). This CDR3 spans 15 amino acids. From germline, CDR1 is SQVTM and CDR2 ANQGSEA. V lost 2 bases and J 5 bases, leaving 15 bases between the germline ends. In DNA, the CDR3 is TGCAGCGTTGAAATGACTAGGGCGGGGACCGGGGAGCTGTTTTTT. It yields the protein CSVEMTRAGTGELFF.

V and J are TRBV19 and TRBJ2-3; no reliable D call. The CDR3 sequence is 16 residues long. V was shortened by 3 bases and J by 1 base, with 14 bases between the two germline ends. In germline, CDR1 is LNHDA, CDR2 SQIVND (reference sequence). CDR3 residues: CASSIASTPGTDTQYF. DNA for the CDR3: TGTGCCAGTAGTATTGCGTCTACCCCGGGCACAGATACGCAGTATTTT. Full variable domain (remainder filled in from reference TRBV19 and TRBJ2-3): DGGITQSPKYLFRKEGQNVTLSCEQNLNHDAMYWYRQDPGQGLRLIYYSQIVNDFQKGDIAEGYSVSREKKESFPLTVTSAQKNPTAFYLCASSIASTPGTDTQYFGPGTRLTVL.

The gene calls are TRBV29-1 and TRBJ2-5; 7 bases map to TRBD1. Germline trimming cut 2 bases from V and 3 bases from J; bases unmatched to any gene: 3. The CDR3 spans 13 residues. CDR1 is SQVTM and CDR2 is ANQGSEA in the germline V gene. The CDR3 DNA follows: TGCAGCGTTGAACCCGGGACAGAAGAGACCCAGTACTTC. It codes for CSVEPGTEETQYF.

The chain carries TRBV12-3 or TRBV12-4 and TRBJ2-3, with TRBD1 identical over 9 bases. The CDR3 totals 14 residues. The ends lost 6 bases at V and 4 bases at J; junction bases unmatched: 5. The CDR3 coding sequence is TGTGCCAGCAGGTCCGGGACAGGGTCAGATACGCAGTATTTT. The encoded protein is CASRSGTGSDTQYF.